This entry is about one TCR beta chain. No antigen is known for it. The V gene lost 3 bases and the J gene lost 7 bases, with 10 bases spanning the gap. Germline lookup yields CDR1 MGHDK and CDR2 SYGVNS. The CDR3 extends over 12 amino acids. About 9.6 milliliters of peripheral blood were drawn from each donor into EDTA-treated tubes. This record comes from a study of blood T cells in healthy people across ages. Study conclusions and caveats: When set beside aged donors, long-lived donors presented more naive CD4+ cells and higher diversity.

The second PCR ran about 6 to 11 cycles with a sample-barcoded 5' primer and J-beta primers. MiXCR, applied by TCRdb to the 5' RACE reads, yields one record per CDR3 protein. The profile shows around 820,000 distinct CDR3 sequences, around 25% of them singletons. This same sample was also part of a study on T cells of mothers and their children. This second study notes: Researchers put all of the extracted RNA into cDNA synthesis, using roughly 1.5 ug per 15 ul. Addition of sample barcodes and 2-4 random nucleotides occurred through the M1S primer of the second PCR.

J is TRBJ2-7 and V is TRBV25-1, with a weak D call TRBD2 (5 bases). This TCR came from a boy younger than 18 in good health. The sample comprised blood. CDR3 in DNA: TGTGCCAGCAGTGAGGGTGGCGGGGAGCAGTACTTC. The encoded protein is CASSEGGGEQYF.